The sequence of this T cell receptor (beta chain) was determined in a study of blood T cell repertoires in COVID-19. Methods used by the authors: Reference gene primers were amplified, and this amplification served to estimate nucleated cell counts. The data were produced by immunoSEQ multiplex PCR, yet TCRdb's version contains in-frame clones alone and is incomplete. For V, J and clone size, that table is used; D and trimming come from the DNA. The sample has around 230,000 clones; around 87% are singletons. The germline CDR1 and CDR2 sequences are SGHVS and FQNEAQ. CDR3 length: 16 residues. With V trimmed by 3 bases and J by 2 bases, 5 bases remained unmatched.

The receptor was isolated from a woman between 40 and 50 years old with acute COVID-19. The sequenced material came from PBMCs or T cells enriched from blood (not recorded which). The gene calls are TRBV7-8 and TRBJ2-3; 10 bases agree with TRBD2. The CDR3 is CASSLASGSSTDTQYF. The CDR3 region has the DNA TGTGCCAGCAGCTTGGCTAGCGGGAGTTCCACAGATACGCAGTATTTT.